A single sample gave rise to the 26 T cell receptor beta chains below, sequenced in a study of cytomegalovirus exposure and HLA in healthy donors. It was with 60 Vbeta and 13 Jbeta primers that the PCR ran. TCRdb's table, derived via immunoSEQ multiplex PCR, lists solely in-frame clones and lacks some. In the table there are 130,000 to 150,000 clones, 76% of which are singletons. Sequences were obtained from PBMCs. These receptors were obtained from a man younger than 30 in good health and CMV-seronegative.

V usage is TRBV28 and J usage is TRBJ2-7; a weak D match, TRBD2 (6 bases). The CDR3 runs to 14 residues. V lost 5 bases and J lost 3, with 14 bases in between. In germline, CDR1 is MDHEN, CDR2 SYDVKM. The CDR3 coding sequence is TGTGCCAGCAGTGAAGCGGGTCCCGGCTACGAGCAGTACTTC. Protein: CASSEAGPGYEQYF.

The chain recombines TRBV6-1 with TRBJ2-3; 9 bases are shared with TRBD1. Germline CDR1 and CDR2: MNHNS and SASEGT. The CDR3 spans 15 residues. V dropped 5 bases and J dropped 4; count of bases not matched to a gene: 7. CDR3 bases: TGTGCCAGCAGTTCACGGACAGGGGTGCCAGATACGCAGTATTTT. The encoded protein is CASSSRTGVPDTQYF.

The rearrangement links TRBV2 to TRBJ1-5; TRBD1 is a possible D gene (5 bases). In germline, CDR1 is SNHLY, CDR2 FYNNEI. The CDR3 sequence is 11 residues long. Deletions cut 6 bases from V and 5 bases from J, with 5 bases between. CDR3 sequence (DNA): TGTGCCAGCAGAGGGGATCAGCCCCAGCATTTT. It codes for CASRGDQPQHF.

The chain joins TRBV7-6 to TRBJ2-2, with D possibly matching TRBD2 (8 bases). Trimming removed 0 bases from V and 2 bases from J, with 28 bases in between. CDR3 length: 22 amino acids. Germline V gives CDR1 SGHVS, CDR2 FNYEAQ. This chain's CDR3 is CASSLAGRGRSPFGLNTGELFF. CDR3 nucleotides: TGTGCCAGCAGCTTAGCCGGGAGGGGGCGGTCACCATTCGGGCTAAACACCGGGGAGCTGTTTTTT.

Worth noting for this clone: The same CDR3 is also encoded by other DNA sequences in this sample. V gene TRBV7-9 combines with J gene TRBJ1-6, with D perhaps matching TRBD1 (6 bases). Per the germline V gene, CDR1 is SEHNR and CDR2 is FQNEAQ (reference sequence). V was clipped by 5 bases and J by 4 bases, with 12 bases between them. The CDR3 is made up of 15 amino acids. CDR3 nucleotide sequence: TGTGCCAGCAGCCAAAAACAGGGTTATAATTCACCCCTCCACTTT. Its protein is CASSQKQGYNSPLHF. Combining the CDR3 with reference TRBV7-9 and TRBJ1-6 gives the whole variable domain DTGVSQNPRHKITKRGQNVTFRCDPISEHNRLYWYRQTLGQGPEFLTYFQNEAQLEKSRLLSDRFSAERPKGSFSTLEIQRTEQGDSAMYLCASSQKQGYNSPLHFGNGTRLTVT.

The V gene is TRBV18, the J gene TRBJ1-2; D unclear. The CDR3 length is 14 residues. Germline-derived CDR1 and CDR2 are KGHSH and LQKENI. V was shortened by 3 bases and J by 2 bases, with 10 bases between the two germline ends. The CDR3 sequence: CASSPGPSNYGYTF. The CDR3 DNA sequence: TGTGCCAGCTCACCTGGCCCCTCAAACTATGGCTACACCTTC.

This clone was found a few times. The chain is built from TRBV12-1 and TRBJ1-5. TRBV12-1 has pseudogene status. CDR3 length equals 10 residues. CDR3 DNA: TGTGCCACCGTGTTTTGGCCCCAGCATTTT. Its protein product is CATVFWPQHF.

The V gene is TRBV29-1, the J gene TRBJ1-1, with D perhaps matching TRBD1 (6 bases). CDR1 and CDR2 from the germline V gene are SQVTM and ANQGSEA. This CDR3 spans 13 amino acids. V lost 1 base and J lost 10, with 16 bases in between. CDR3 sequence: CSVEGGVGTRAFF. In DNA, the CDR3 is TGCAGCGTTGAAGGAGGGGTCGGGACAAGAGCTTTCTTT.

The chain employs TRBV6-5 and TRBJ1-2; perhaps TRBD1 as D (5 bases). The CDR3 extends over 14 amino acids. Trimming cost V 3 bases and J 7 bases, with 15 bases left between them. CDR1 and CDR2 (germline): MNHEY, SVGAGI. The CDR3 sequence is CASSYVSHRTGYTF. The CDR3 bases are TGTGCCAGCAGTTATGTCTCCCACAGGACTGGCTACACCTTC.

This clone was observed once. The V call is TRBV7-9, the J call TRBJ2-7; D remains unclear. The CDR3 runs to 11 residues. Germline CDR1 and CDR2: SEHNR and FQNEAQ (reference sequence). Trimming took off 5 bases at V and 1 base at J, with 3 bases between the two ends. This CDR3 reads CASSASYEQYF. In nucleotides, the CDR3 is TGTGCCAGCAGCGCGTCCTACGAGCAGTACTTC.

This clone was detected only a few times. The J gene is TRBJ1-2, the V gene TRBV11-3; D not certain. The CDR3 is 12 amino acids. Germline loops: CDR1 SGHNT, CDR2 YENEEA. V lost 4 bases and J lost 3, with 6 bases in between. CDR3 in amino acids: CASSSSHYGYTF. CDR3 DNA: TGTGCCAGCAGCTCGTCCCACTATGGCTACACCTTC.

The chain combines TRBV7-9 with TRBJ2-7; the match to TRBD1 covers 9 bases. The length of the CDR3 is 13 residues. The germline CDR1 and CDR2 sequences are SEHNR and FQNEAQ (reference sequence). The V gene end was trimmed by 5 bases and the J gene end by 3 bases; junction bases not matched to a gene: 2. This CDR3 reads CASSRQGDYEQYF. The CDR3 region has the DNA TGTGCCAGCAGCCGACAGGGGGACTACGAGCAGTACTTC.

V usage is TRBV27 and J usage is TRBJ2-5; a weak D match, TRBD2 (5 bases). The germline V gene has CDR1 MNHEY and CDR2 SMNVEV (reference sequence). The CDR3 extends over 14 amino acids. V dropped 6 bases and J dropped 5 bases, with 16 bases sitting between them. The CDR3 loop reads CASRTGNIGETQYF. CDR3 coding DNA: TGTGCCAGCAGAACGGGAAACATAGGCGAGACCCAGTACTTC.

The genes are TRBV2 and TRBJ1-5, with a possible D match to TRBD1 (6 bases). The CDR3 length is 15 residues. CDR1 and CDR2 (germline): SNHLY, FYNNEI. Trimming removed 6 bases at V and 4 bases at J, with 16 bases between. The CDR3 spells CASSTYGQLNQPQHF. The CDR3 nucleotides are TGTGCCAGCAGCACCTATGGACAGCTTAATCAGCCCCAGCATTTT. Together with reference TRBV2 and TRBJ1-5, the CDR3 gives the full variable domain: EPEVTQTPSHQVTQMGQEVILRCVPISNHLYFYWYRQILGQKVEFLVSFYNNEISEKSEIFDDQFSVERPDGSNFTLKIRSTKLEDSAMYFCASSTYGQLNQPQHFGDGTRLSIL.

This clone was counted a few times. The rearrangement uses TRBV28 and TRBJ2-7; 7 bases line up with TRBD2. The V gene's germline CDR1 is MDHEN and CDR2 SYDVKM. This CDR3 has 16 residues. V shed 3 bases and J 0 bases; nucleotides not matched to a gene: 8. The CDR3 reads CASSLSPRESSYEQYF. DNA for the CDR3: TGTGCCAGCAGTTTGTCCCCGCGGGAGAGCTCCTACGAGCAGTACTTC.

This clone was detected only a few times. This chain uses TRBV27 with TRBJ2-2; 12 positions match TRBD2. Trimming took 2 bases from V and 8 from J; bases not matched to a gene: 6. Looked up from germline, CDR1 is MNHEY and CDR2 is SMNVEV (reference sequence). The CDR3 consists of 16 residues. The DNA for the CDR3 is TGTGCCAGCAGTTTAGGGCCTAGCGGGAGGGTTGGGGAGCTGTTTTTT. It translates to CASSLGPSGRVGELFF.

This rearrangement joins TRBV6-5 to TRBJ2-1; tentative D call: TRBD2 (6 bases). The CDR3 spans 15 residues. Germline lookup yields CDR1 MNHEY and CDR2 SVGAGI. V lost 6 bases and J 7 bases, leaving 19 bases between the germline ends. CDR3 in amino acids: CASSQDRGLSNEQFF. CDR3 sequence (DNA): TGTGCCAGCAGCCAGGACCGGGGACTCTCGAATGAGCAGTTCTTC.

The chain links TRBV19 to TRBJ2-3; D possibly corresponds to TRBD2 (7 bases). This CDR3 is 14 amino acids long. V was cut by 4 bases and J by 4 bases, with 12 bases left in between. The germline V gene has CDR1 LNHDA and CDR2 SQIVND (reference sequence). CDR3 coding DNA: TGTGCCAGTAGTAATTGGGGGGGCCCAGATACGCAGTATTTT. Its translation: CASSNWGGPDTQYF.

DNA of the CDR3: TGTGCCAGCAGCCTGGGACTCAGCTCCTACAATGAGCAGTTCTTC. Translating it yields CASSLGLSSYNEQFF. This chain joins TRBV7-3 and TRBJ2-1; a possible D gene is TRBD2 (6 bases). Germline V CDR1 and CDR2: SGHTA, FQGTGA. V was clipped by 5 bases and J by 0 bases, with 11 bases between them. The CDR3 totals 15 residues.

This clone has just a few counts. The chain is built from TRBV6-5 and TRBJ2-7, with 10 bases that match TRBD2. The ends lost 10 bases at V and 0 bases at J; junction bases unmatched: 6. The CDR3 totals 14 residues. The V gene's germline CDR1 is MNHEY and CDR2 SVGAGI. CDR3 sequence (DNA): TGTGCCACCCGAGCGGGAGGGGGCTCCTACGAGCAGTACTTC. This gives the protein CATRAGGGSYEQYF.

This CDR3 reads CASSPTRGFPNEQYF. For the CDR3, the DNA is TGTGCCAGCAGCCCGACCAGGGGGTTTCCCAACGAGCAGTACTTC. This chain joins TRBV6-5 and TRBJ2-7, with TRBD1 matching over 7 bases. This CDR3 comprises 15 residues. V dropped 6 bases and J dropped 5; count of bases not matched to a gene: 13. Germline CDR1 is MNHEY and CDR2 is SVGAGI.

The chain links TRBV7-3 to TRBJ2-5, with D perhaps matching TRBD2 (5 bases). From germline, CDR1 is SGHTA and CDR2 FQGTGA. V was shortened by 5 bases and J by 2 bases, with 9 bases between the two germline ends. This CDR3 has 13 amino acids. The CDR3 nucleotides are TGTGCCAGCAGCCCTCCGGGGCAAGAGACCCAGTACTTC. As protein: CASSPPGQETQYF.

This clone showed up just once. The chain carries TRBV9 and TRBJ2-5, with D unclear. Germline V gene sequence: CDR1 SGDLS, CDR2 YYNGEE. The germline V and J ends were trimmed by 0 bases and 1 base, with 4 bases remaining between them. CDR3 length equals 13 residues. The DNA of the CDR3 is TGTGCCAGCAGCGTAGGAGGCCAAGAGACCCAGTACTTC. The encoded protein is CASSVGGQETQYF.

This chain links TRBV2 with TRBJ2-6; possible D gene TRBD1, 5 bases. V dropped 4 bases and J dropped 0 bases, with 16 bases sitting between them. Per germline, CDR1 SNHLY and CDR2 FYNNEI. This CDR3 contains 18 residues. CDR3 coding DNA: TGTGCCAGCAGTGCTAAACAGGAAACTAACTCTGGGGCCAACGTCCTGACTTTC. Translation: CASSAKQETNSGANVLTF.

The CDR3 DNA reads TGCGCCAGCAGCTTGGCGGGACAGGGAATCACCGGGGAGCTGTTTTTT. It codes for CASSLAGQGITGELFF. The chain joins TRBV5-1 to TRBJ2-2, with TRBD1 matching 9 bases. The CDR3 has 16 residues. V lost 0 bases, J lost 4 bases, and 4 bases stayed unmatched. The germline V gene has CDR1 SGHRS and CDR2 YFSETQ.

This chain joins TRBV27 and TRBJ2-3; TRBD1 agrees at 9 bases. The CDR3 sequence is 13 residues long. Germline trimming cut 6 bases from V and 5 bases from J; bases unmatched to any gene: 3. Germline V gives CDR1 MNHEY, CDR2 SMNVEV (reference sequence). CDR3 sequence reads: CASSRTGEDTQYF. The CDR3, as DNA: TGTGCCAGCAGCCGGACAGGGGAAGATACGCAGTATTTT.